This record concerns one TCR beta chain sequence. The data derive from a study of blood T cell repertoires in COVID-19. Looking at the study overall: Acute-phase and convalescent COVID-19 samples originated in the United States, Italy and Spain. In each case, the material was cDNA or gDNA derived from T cells, B-cell-depleted T cells, or PBMCs.

The trim removed 2 bases at V and 3 bases at J, leaving 7 bases unmatched. Germline V lookup: CDR1 SGHRS, CDR2 YFSETQ. The CDR3 has 15 residues. The data were produced by immunoSEQ multiplex PCR, yet TCRdb's version contains in-frame clones alone and is incomplete. The sample lists over 100,000 clones; about four fifths were seen once. Source material: peripheral blood. The TCR was taken from a man aged 60 to 75 with active or convalescent COVID-19. The V gene is TRBV5-1, the J gene TRBJ2-7; 8 nucleotides match TRBD2. CDR3 amino acids: CASSLDGRGNYEQYF. The CDR3 DNA reads as TGCGCCAGCAGCTTAGACGGGAGGGGGAACTACGAGCAGTACTTC.